This T cell receptor (beta chain) was captured by sequencing in a study of metastatic and nonmetastatic thyroid tumors. The overall study: Peripheral blood and tumor or nodule samples from malignant and benign thyroid patients were compared.

Findings and caveats of the study: Reported TCR beta diversity, measured in blood and tumor, was significantly higher for malignant thyroid tumors than for benign nodules.

As handled by the study authors: Clinicopathological groups differed in CDR3, with these differences serving to build a distant-metastasis classifier for papillary thyroid cancer. TCRdb reprocessed the PCR reads via MiXCR. For this entry, the V and J calls and clone size follow TCRdb and not the study's own pipeline. The repertoire holds 35,000 to 50,000 clones, with more than 25% as singletons. All patients were untreated before thyroid surgery. There are many counts of this clone. As yet, its antigen is unknown. Sequenced sample: blood. This TCR came from a male donor with papillary thyroid cancer or a benign thyroid nodule (not recorded which). Some clones in this sample may be carry-over from other donors' samples.

CDR3 coding DNA: TGTGCCAGTTGGGGGGATAGGCGCCCAGCCTCTGGAAACACCATATATTTT. Translated, it gives CASWGDRRPASGNTIYF. This chain connects TRBV19 to TRBJ1-3, with D perhaps matching TRBD1 (5 bases). The germline V and J ends were trimmed by 8 bases and 0 bases, with 20 bases remaining between them. This CDR3 contains 17 residues. Germline V lookup: CDR1 LNHDA, CDR2 SQIVND (reference sequence). Complete variable domain (other parts from reference TRBV19 and TRBJ1-3): DGGITQSPKYLFRKEGQNVTLSCEQNLNHDAMYWYRQDPGQGLRLIYYSQIVNDFQKGDIAEGYSVSREKKESFPLTVTSAQKNPTAFYLCASWGDRRPASGNTIYFGEGSWLTVV.